This is a list of T cell receptor beta chains from one sample in a study of cytomegalovirus exposure and HLA in healthy donors. Sequencing was performed with immunoSEQ multiplex PCR; in TCRdb, only in-frame clones are kept and a portion is missing. The data show about 65,000 clones, around 96% seen once. The sample taken for sequencing was PBMCs. These TCRs come from a man in his late teens or twenties in good health and CMV-seropositive. Each CDR3 is given with its conserved first and last residue. Each record gives: J gene, V gene, clone size, D gene, CDR3 protein, CDR3 DNA. A D gene is named only where the DNA matches it firmly. Clone size is given for some rows only: seen once, a few or many times, or a class if the clone is expanded.

>TRBJ2-2|TRBV18|NA|TRBD1
CASSPKAGTENTGELFF
TGTGCCAGCTCACCGAAGGCCGGGACAGAGAACACCGGGGAGCTGTTTTTT
>TRBJ2-2|TRBV18|NA|NA
CASSPPFRQPVTGELFF
TGTGCCAGCTCACCACCGTTTAGACAACCAGTAACCGGGGAGCTGTTTTTT
>TRBJ2-1|TRBV2|NA|NA
CASRRGMGNEQFF
TGTGCCAGCAGAAGGGGTATGGGCAATGAGCAGTTCTTC
>TRBJ1-6|TRBV7-9|NA|TRBD1
CASRLQGPDNSPLHF
TGTGCCAGCAGGCTACAGGGGCCCGATAATTCACCCCTCCACTTT
>TRBJ2-5|TRBV7-6|NA|NA
CASSFRTEETQYF
TGTGCCAGCAGCTTTCGGACAGAAGAGACCCAGTACTTC
>TRBJ2-7|TRBV5-6|once|NA
CASSLTAGSYEQYF
TGTGCCAGCAGCTTGACCGCAGGTTCTTACGAGCAGTACTTC
>TRBJ1-3|TRBV7-9|NA|NA
CASSLVGDWSSGNTIYF
TGTGCCAGCAGCTTAGTCGGAGACTGGAGCTCTGGAAACACCATATATTTT
>TRBJ1-5|TRBV6-5|NA|NA
CASSSTNQPQHF
TGTGCCAGCAGTTCTACCAATCAGCCCCAGCATTTT
>TRBJ2-1|TRBV7-3|NA|NA
CASSLTPSYNEQFF
TGTGCCAGCAGCTTAACCCCGAGCTACAATGAGCAGTTCTTC
>TRBJ2-7|TRBV7-9|NA|NA
CASSPDLTASLDSYEQYF
TGTGCCAGCAGTCCAGACTTGACCGCCAGCCTTGACAGCTACGAGCAGTACTTC
>TRBJ2-7|TRBV18|once|TRBD2
CASSPGAGGTYEQYF
TGTGCCTCCTCCCCGGGGGCGGGAGGAACCTACGAGCAGTACTTC
>TRBJ1-1|TRBV18|NA|TRBD1
CASSPGTDHEAFF
TGTGCCAGCTCACCCGGGACAGACCATGAAGCTTTCTTT
>TRBJ1-2|TRBV18|NA|TRBD1
CASSPGQGVYGYTF
TGTGCCAGCTCACCAGGACAGGGGGTCTATGGCTACACCTTC
>TRBJ2-5|TRBV4-1|NA|NA
CASSLYWAPQETQYF
TGCGCCAGCAGCCTCTACTGGGCTCCCCAAGAGACCCAGTACTTC
>TRBJ1-2|TRBV7-2|NA|TRBD1
CASSPDRTPGYTF
TGTGCCAGCAGCCCGGACAGGACACCCGGCTACACCTTC
>TRBJ2-7|TRBV4-3|NA|NA
CASSQRRDTYSYEQYF
TGCGCCAGCAGTCAACGCCGGGACACTTACTCCTACGAGCAGTACTTC
>TRBJ2-7|TRBV11-2|NA|TRBD1
CASRKPGQGTYEQYF
TGTGCCAGCAGAAAACCGGGACAGGGGACCTACGAGCAGTACTTC
>TRBJ1-2|TRBV11-3|NA|TRBD1
CASSLINPTGRLGYTF
TGTGCCAGCAGCCTGATTAACCCGACAGGGCGCCTTGGCTACACCTTC
>TRBJ2-7|TRBV7-6|NA|TRBD2
CASSLAVAGPPHEQYF
TGTGCCAGCAGCTTAGCGGTAGCGGGCCCCCCCCACGAGCAGTACTTC
>TRBJ1-1|TRBV10-3|NA|TRBD1
CAISFSGTGPLNTEAFF
TGTGCCATCAGTTTCTCCGGGACAGGGCCTCTGAACACTGAAGCTTTCTTT
>TRBJ1-2|TRBV27|NA|TRBD1
CASSWDRDNYGYTF
TGTGCCAGCAGTTGGGACAGGGATAACTATGGCTACACCTTC
>TRBJ2-5|TRBV6-5|NA|TRBD1
CASSWDRAETQYF
TGTGCCAGCAGTTGGGACAGGGCAGAGACCCAGTACTTC
>TRBJ1-2|TRBV28|NA|NA
CASSLPPPGDNGYTF
TGTGCCAGCAGTTTACCCCCCCCAGGGGATAACGGCTACACCTTC
>TRBJ2-1|TRBV5-1|NA|NA
CASSTGLIYNEQFF
TGCGCCAGCAGCACGGGACTTATCTACAATGAGCAGTTCTTC
>TRBJ2-7|TRBV7-8|NA|TRBD2
CASSLWTSGGTSYEQYF
TGTGCCAGCAGCTTATGGACTAGCGGGGGGACGTCCTACGAGCAGTACTTC
>TRBJ2-2|TRBV5-1|NA|TRBD1
CASSLGRGLDTGELFF
TGCGCCAGCAGCTTGGGCAGGGGGCTTGATACCGGGGAGCTGTTTTTT
>TRBJ2-5|TRBV2|NA|TRBD1
CASRKDRGQETQYF
TGTGCCAGCAGGAAAGACAGGGGCCAGGAGACCCAGTACTTC
>TRBJ1-1|TRBV10-3|NA|NA
CAIATSGTPNTEAFF
TGTGCCATCGCAACCTCCGGGACACCGAACACTGAAGCTTTCTTT
>TRBJ2-7|TRBV7-2|NA|TRBD2
CASSYTWEGHEQYF
TGTGCCAGCAGCTATACTTGGGAGGGCCACGAGCAGTACTTC
>TRBJ2-2|TRBV10-3|NA|TRBD1
CATGGTGTGSGELFF
TGTGCCACCGGGGGGACAGGGACTGGCTCCGGGGAGCTGTTTTTT
>TRBJ2-2|TRBV29-1|NA|NA
CSVAGVLKTGELFF
TGCAGCGTGGCAGGGGTTTTGAAAACCGGGGAGCTGTTTTTT
>TRBJ1-5|TRBV6-5|NA|TRBD1
CASSYDREQPQHF
TGTGCCAGCAGTTACGACAGGGAGCAGCCCCAGCATTTT
>TRBJ2-3|TRBV28|NA|TRBD2
CASDGLAESTDTQYF
TGTGCCAGCGATGGACTAGCGGAAAGCACAGATACGCAGTATTTT
>TRBJ2-3|TRBV18|NA|NA
CASSPPSGTDTQYF
TGTGCCAGCTCACCACCCTCGGGCACAGATACGCAGTATTTT
>TRBJ2-1|TRBV5-4|NA|TRBD2
CASSPGLADEQFF
TGTGCCAGCAGCCCGGGACTAGCTGATGAGCAGTTCTTC
>TRBJ2-7|TRBV19|NA|NA
CASSRGQLDSYEQYF
TGTGCCAGTAGCCGAGGGCAGTTGGACTCCTACGAGCAGTACTTC
>TRBJ1-1|TRBV6-6|NA|TRBD1
CASSYSRGLDTEAFF
TGTGCCAGCAGTTACTCGAGGGGGCTGGACACTGAAGCTTTCTTT
>TRBJ1-1|TRBV6-1|NA|TRBD1
CASSEGQGKTEAFF
TGTGCCAGCAGTGAGGGACAGGGGAAAACTGAAGCTTTCTTT
>TRBJ2-2|TRBV19|few|NA
CASKGRGPLDTGELFF
TGTGCCAGTAAGGGCAGGGGTCCCCTGGACACCGGGGAGCTGTTTTTT
>TRBJ2-4|TRBV15|few|TRBD2
CATSSEVAGVDIQYF
TGTGCCACCAGCTCAGAGGTGGCGGGAGTGGACATTCAGTACTTC